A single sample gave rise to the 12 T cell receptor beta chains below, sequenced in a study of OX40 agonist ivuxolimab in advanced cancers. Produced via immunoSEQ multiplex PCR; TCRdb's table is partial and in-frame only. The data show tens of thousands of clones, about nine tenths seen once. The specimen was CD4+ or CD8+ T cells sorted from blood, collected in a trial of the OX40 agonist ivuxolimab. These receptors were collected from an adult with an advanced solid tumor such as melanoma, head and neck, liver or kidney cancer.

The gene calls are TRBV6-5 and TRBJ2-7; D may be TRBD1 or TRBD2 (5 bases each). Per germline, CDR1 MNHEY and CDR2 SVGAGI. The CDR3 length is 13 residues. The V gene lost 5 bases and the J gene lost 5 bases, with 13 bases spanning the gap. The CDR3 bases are TGTGCCAGCAGTCTTTCGGGGCGGAACGAGCAGTACTTC. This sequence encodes CASSLSGRNEQYF.

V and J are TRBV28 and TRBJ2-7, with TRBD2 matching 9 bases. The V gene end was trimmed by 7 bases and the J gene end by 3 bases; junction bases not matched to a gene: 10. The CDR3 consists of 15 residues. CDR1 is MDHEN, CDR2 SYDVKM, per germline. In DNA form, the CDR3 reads TGTGCCAGCAAGGGGGGCCGGCGGGAGGGCTACGAGCAGTACTTC. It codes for CASKGGRREGYEQYF.

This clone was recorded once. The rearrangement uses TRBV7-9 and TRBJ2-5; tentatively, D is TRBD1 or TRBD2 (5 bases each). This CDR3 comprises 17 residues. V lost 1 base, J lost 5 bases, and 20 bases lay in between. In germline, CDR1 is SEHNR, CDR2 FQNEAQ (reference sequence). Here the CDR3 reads CASSLVSGTIEGETQYF. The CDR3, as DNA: TGTGCCAGCAGCTTAGTTTCCGGCACCATAGAGGGGGAGACCCAGTACTTC.

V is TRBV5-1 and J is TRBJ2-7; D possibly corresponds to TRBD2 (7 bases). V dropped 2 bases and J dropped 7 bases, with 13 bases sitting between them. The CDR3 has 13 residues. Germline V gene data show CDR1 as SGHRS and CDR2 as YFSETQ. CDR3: CASSLGGAREQYF. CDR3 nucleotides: TGCGCCAGCAGCTTAGGGGGGGCACGGGAGCAGTACTTC.

DNA for the CDR3: TGTGCCAGCAGTTTCGGGACAGGGGGGTCCTACGAGCAGTACTTC. It yields the protein CASSFGTGGSYEQYF. The chain employs TRBV28 and TRBJ2-7, with 11 bases aligning to TRBD1. CDR3 length: 15 amino acids. Germline CDR1 reads MDHEN; CDR2 reads SYDVKM. J lost 1 base, V lost 3 bases, and 2 bases had no gene match. Supplemented by reference TRBV28 and TRBJ2-7, the full variable domain reads DVKVTQSSRYLVKRTGEKVFLECVQDMDHENMFWYRQDPGLGLRLIYFSYDVKMKEKGDIPEGYSVSREKKERFSLILESASTNQTSMYLCASSFGTGGSYEQYFGPGTRLTVT.

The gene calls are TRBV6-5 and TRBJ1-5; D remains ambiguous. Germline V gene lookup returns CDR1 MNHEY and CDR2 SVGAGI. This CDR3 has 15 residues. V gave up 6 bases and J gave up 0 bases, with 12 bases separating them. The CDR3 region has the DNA TGTGCCAGCAGAAGGATGTCTTATAGCAATCAGCCCCAGCATTTT. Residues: CASRRMSYSNQPQHF.

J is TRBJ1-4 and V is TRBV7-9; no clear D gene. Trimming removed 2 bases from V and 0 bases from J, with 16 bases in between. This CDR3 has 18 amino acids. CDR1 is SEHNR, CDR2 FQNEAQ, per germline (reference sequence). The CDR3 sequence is CASSLFPFGRATNEKLFF. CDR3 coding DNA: TGTGCCAGCAGCTTATTCCCCTTTGGCCGTGCAACTAATGAAAAACTGTTTTTT. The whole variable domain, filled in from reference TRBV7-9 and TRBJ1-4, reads DTGVSQNPRHKITKRGQNVTFRCDPISEHNRLYWYRQTLGQGPEFLTYFQNEAQLEKSRLLSDRFSAERPKGSFSTLEIQRTEQGDSAMYLCASSLFPFGRATNEKLFFGSGTQLSVL.

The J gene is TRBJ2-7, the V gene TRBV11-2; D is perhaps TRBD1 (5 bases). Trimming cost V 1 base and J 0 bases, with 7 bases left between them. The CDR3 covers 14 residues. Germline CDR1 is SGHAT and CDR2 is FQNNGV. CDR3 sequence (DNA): TGTGCCAGCAGCTTAGCCCAGGGCTCCTACGAGCAGTACTTC. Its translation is CASSLAQGSYEQYF.

The CDR3 nucleotides read TGTGCCAGCAGCTTAGGGGTGAATGAGCAGTTCTTC. Protein product: CASSLGVNEQFF. The V call is TRBV7-2, the J call TRBJ2-1; no reliable D call. The CDR3 contains 12 residues. In germline, CDR1 is SGHTA, CDR2 FQGNSA. V was pared by 1 base and J by 7 bases, with 5 bases between.

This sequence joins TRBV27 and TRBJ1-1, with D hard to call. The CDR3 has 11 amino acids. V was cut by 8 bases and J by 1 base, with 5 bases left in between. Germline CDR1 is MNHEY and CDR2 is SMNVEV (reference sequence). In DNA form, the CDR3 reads TGTGCCAGCGGGAGGAACACTGAAGCTTTCTTT. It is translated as CASGRNTEAFF.

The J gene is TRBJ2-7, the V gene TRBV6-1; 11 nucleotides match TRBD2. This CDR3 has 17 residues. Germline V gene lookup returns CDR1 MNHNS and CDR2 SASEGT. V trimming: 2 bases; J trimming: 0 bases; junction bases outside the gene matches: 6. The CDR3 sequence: CASSEWGLADLSYEQYF. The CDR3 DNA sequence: TGTGCCAGCAGTGAATGGGGACTAGCGGACCTCTCCTACGAGCAGTACTTC.

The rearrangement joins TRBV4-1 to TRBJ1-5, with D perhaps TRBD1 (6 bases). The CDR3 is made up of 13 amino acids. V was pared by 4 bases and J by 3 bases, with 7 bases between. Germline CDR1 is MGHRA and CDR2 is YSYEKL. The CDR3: CASSRDNNQPQHF. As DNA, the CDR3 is TGCGCCAGCAGCCGGGACAACAATCAGCCCCAGCATTTT.